The present T cell receptor beta chain was sequenced within a study of T-cell memory formation after mild COVID-19. In the study overall: TCR clusters showed largely donor specificity. Whole-study findings and limits: The CD4+ clones that contracted clustered mainly within CM and EM, and the CD8+ clones concentrated in EMRA. Detection of some responders pre-infection suggested pre-existing cross-reactive memory T cells participated. Clones shrinking between day 15 and 85 showed a balanced CD4/CD8 split, and those that grew later tilted toward CD4+.

This clonotype has only a few counts. What it recognizes is unknown. In TCRdb, the 5' RACE reads were re-called with MiXCR into one record per CDR3 protein. The sample shows roughly 200,000 distinct CDR3 sequences, about 18% of them seen only once. The germline V and J ends were trimmed by 1 base and 4 bases, with 7 bases remaining between them. Germline loops: CDR1 SGHTA, CDR2 FQGNSA. The CDR3 length is 13 residues. The origin of this receptor is an adult woman who had mild COVID-19 (a few samples of this study predate the infection). Cell type and time point are not known. The rearrangement joins TRBV7-2 to TRBJ1-2; D is unclear. Sequenced: PBMCs or a T cell subset sorted from them (not recorded which). CDR3 amino acids: CASSLGQVYGYTF. CDR3 DNA: TGTGCCAGCAGCTTAGGACAAGTCTATGGCTACACCTTC.